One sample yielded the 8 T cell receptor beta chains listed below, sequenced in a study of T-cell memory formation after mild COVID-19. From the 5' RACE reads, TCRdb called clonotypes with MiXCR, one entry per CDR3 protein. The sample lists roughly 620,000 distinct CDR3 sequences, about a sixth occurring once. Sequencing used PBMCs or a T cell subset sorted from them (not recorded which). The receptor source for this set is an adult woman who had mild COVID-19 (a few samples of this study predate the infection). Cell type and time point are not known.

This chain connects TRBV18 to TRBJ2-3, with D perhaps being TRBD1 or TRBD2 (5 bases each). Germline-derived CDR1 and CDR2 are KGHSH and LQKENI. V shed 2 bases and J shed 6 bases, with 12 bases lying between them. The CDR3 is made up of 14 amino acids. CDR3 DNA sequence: TGTGCCAGCTCACCATGGGGACCGGTGGATACGCAGTATTTT. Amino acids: CASSPWGPVDTQYF.

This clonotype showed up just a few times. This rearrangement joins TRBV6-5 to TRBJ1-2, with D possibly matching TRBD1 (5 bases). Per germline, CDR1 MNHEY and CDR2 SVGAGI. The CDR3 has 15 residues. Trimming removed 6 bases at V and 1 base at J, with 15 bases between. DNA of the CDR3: TGTGCCAGCAGCATCTCGGGGCCGAGTAACTATGGCTACACCTTC. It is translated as CASSISGPSNYGYTF.

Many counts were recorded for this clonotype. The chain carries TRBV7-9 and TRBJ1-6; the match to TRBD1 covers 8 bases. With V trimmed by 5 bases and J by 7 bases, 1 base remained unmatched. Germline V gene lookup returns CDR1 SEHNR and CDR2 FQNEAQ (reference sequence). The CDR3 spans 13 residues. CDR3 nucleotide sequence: TGTGCCAGCAGCGGACAGGGCAATTCACCCCTCCACTTT. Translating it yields CASSGQGNSPLHF.

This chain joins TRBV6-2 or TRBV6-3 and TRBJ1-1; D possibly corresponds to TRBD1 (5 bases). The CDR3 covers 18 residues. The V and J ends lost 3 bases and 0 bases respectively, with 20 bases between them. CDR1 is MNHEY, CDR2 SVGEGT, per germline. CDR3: CASSYNLRAKLMNTEAFF. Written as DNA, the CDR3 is TGTGCCAGCAGTTATAACCTCAGGGCCAAACTCATGAACACTGAAGCTTTCTTT.

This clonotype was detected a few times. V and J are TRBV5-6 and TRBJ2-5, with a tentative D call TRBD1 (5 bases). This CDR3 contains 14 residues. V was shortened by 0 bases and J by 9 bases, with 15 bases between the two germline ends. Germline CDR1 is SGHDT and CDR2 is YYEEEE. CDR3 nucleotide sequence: TGTGCCAGCAGCTTGGCCGGAGCGTCCAGGGCCCAGTACTTC. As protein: CASSLAGASRAQYF.

CDR3 amino acids: CASSLGGRRNTGELFF. CDR3 sequence (DNA): TGTGCCAGCAGCTTAGGGGGTCGTCGGAACACCGGGGAGCTGTTTTTT. The chain links TRBV7-6 to TRBJ2-2; unclear D gene. The CDR3 runs 16 residues. Looked up from germline, CDR1 is SGHVS and CDR2 is FNYEAQ. Deletions cut 1 base from V and 1 base from J, with 10 bases between.

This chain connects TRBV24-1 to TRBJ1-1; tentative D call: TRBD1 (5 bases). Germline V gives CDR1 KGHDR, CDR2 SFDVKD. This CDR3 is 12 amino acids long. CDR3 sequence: CATRDGGTEAFF. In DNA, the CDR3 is TGTGCAACCCGGGACGGTGGGACTGAAGCTTTCTTT.

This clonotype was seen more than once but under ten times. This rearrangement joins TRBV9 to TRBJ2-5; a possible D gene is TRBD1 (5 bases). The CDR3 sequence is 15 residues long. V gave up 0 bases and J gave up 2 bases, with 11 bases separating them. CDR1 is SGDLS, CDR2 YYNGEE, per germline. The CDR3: CASSVAGATQETQYF. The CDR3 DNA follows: TGTGCCAGCAGCGTAGCTGGGGCTACTCAAGAGACCCAGTACTTC.